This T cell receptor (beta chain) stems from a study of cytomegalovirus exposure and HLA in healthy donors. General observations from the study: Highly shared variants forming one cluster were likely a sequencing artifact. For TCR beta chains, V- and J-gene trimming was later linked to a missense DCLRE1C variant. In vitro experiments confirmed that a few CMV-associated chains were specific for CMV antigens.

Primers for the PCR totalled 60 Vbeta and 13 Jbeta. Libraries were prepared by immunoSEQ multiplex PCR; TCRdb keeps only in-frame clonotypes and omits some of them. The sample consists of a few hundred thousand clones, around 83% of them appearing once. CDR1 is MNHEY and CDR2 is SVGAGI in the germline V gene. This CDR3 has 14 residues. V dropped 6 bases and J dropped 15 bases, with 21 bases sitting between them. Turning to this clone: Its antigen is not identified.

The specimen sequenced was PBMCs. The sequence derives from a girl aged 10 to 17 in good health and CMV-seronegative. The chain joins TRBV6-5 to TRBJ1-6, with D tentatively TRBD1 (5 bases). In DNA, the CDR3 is TGTGCCAGCAGCGATAGACAGCATGATAGGGTCCTCCACTTT. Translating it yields CASSDRQHDRVLHF.